This T cell receptor beta chain comes out of a study of blood T cell repertoires in COVID-19. Study-wide background: Nucleic acid was either cDNA or gDNA, and it came from T cells, B-cell-depleted T cells, or PBMCs.

In the authors' workflow: Quantification of nucleated cells was approximated via reference gene primer amplification. Measured with immunoSEQ multiplex PCR; TCRdb has only the in-frame clones, and not every one. For V, J and clone size, that table is used; D and trimming come from the DNA. The data contain 85,000 to 100,000 clones, 60% to 85% of them singletons. After removal of 3 bases from V and 5 bases from J, the junction contained 5 bases not matched to a gene. The CDR3 is 13 amino acids. Germline values: CDR1 SGHTS, CDR2 YDEGEE. This clone turned up a few times. The source material was peripheral blood. V usage is TRBV5-8 and J usage is TRBJ2-7; 7 bases map to TRBD2. The sequence was obtained from a man in his forties or fifties who had recovered from COVID-19. The CDR3 reads CASSWEGGDEQYF. In DNA, the CDR3 is TGTGCCAGCAGCTGGGAGGGTGGCGACGAGCAGTACTTC.